What follows are 23 T cell receptor beta chains derived from one specimen sequenced in a study of T-cell memory formation after mild COVID-19. A single record per CDR3 protein comes from TCRdb applying MiXCR to the 5' RACE reads. This table holds approximately 430,000 distinct CDR3 sequences, more than 20% found once. The sequenced sample was PBMCs or a T cell subset sorted from them (not recorded which). The receptors come from an adult woman who had mild COVID-19 (a few samples of this study predate the infection). Cell type and time point are not known.

This clonotype appeared a few times. This rearrangement joins TRBV5-1 to TRBJ2-7, with TRBD2 identical over 7 bases. The V gene end was trimmed by 4 bases and the J gene end by 8 bases; junction bases not matched to a gene: 9. The CDR3 covers 13 residues. Germline CDR1 SGHRS, CDR2 YFSETQ. CDR3: CASSTPGGDQQYF. In DNA form, the CDR3 reads TGCGCCAGCAGCACCCCTGGGGGGGACCAGCAGTACTTC.

The J gene is TRBJ2-2, the V gene TRBV7-8; perhaps D is TRBD1 or TRBD2 (6 bases each). The V and J ends lost 0 bases and 6 bases respectively, with 11 bases between them. The CDR3 is 15 residues long. CDR1 and CDR2 from the germline V gene are SGHVS and FQNEAQ. In DNA form, the CDR3 reads TGTGCCAGCAGCTTAGCGTCCGGGGGCGCCGGGGAGCTGTTTTTT. Protein: CASSLASGGAGELFF. The full variable domain, with the rest looked up from reference TRBV7-8 and TRBJ2-2, is GAGVSQSPRYKVAKRGQDVALRCDPISGHVSLFWYQQALGQGPEFLTYFQNEAQLDKSGLPSDRFFAERPEGSVSTLKIQRTQQEDSAVYLCASSLASGGAGELFFGEGSRLTVL.

Turning to this clonotype: With a much larger clone just one base away, this may be a read error. The V call is TRBV20-1, the J call TRBJ2-3, with D uncertain. This CDR3 is built from 14 residues. Germline CDR1 reads DFQATT; CDR2 reads SNEGSKA (reference sequence). V lost 6 bases and J lost 0, with 13 bases in between. CDR3 nucleotide sequence: TGCAGTGCCACCCACTCGCCTAGCACAGATACGCAGTATTTT. It is translated as CSATHSPSTDTQYF.

This clonotype was detected a few times. CDR3 region: CASSYSRTGGQGGYTF. CDR3 DNA sequence: TGTGCCAGCAGTTACTCCAGGACAGGGGGACAAGGTGGCTACACCTTC. This chain uses TRBV6-5 with TRBJ1-2, with 10 bases aligning to TRBD1. This CDR3 region has 16 residues. Looked up from germline, CDR1 is MNHEY and CDR2 is SVGAGI. Trimming removed 0 bases from V and 7 bases from J; junction bases left unmatched: 8.

In this sample, this clonotype turned up once. V gene TRBV12-3 or TRBV12-4 combines with J gene TRBJ1-4; D may be TRBD1 (6 bases). V dropped 5 bases and J dropped 7 bases, with 17 bases sitting between them. The CDR3 is 15 amino acids. The DNA for the CDR3 is TGTGCCAGCAGTCCAACAGGGTTTGTGGGTGAAAAACTGTTTTTT. Translating it yields CASSPTGFVGEKLFF.

The genes are TRBV5-1 and TRBJ2-1; D may match TRBD1 or TRBD2 (5 bases each). Germline CDR1 reads SGHRS; CDR2 reads YFSETQ. The V end was cut by 0 bases, the J end by 13 bases, with 11 bases between. This CDR3 region has 12 residues. The chain's CDR3 is CASSLERWDQFF. The CDR3, as DNA: TGCGCCAGCAGCTTGGAACGGTGGGACCAGTTCTTC.

The chain couples TRBV29-1 to TRBJ2-7; D possibly corresponds to TRBD1 (5 bases). The V gene's germline CDR1 is SQVTM and CDR2 ANQGSEA. Trimming left V 4 bases short and J 2 bases short, with 18 bases between. This CDR3 is 15 amino acids long. CDR3 loop: CSVVEAGRQTYEQYF. The CDR3 DNA reads TGCAGCGTTGTTGAGGCAGGGCGGCAGACCTACGAGCAGTACTTC.

The chain recombines TRBV7-2 with TRBJ2-5; D is perhaps TRBD2 (5 bases). The V gene's germline CDR1 is SGHTA and CDR2 FQGNSA. There are 13 residues in the CDR3. The V gene lost 5 bases and the J gene lost 5 bases, with 12 bases spanning the gap. The CDR3 DNA reads as TGTGCCAGCAGCCGCACGAGGGATGAGACCCAGTACTTC. This translates into CASSRTRDETQYF.

There are a few counts of this clonotype. The CDR3 nucleotides read TGCGCCAGCAGCTTGGAACCTAGCGGGAGCGGTACAGATACGCAGTATTTT. It encodes CASSLEPSGSGTDTQYF. The V gene is TRBV5-1, the J gene TRBJ2-3, with TRBD2 matching 10 bases. V lost 0 bases and J lost 3; bases outside the gene matches: 7. The CDR3 contains 17 residues. Germline CDR1 SGHRS, CDR2 YFSETQ.

This chain joins TRBV24-1 and TRBJ1-5; D is ambiguous. Trimming left V 4 bases short and J 7 bases short, with 13 bases between. Germline V gene lookup returns CDR1 KGHDR and CDR2 SFDVKD. This CDR3 comprises 14 residues. This chain's CDR3 is CATSDGGIQQPQHF. The CDR3 DNA sequence: TGTGCCACCAGTGACGGCGGAATTCAGCAGCCCCAGCATTTT.

This clonotype was seen a handful of times. The V and J genes are TRBV4-2 and TRBJ2-2; D is undetermined. Trimming cost V 0 bases and J 3 bases, with 14 bases left between them. Germline CDR1 and CDR2: LGHNA and YNFKEQ. This CDR3 is 17 amino acids long. This chain's CDR3 is CASSQDKAFSHTGELFF. The CDR3 coding sequence is TGTGCCAGCAGCCAAGATAAGGCTTTCTCCCACACCGGGGAGCTGTTTTTT.

This clonotype has only a few counts. The V call is TRBV7-2, the J call TRBJ2-1, with a tentative D call TRBD1 (6 bases). The CDR3 totals 17 residues. V was shortened by 5 bases and J by 9 bases, with 26 bases between the two germline ends. Germline V gives CDR1 SGHTA, CDR2 FQGNSA. The CDR3 DNA sequence: TGTGCCAGCAGCCTCTTAGGGGGACAAGGGCTTTCGGGTGAGCAGTTCTTC. Residues: CASSLLGGQGLSGEQFF.

This clonotype was seen a handful of times. The rearrangement links TRBV9 to TRBJ2-3; D unclear. Germline CDR1 SGDLS, CDR2 YYNGEE. Trimming cost V 2 bases and J 4 bases, with 8 bases left between them. This CDR3 is 13 amino acids long. The CDR3 region has the DNA TGTGCCAGCAGCGTGAGTGACCCAGATACGCAGTATTTT. It codes for CASSVSDPDTQYF.

V and J are TRBV7-9 and TRBJ2-7; 7 nucleotides line up with TRBD1. V shed 6 bases, J shed 4 bases, and the junction held 9 bases outside the gene matches. The CDR3 sequence is 14 residues long. Germline CDR1 is SEHNR and CDR2 is FQNEAQ (reference sequence). DNA for the CDR3: TGTGCCAGCAGTCGGGACAGAAAAGGTTACGAGCAGTACTTC. This encodes CASSRDRKGYEQYF.

The chain joins TRBV12-2 to TRBJ2-2; TRBD1, the table's D call, was not compared with the DNA. TRBV12-2 is flagged as a pseudogene. The length of the CDR3 is 18 residues. CDR3 amino acids: CASRLALSSGPNTGELFF. The CDR3 DNA is TGTGCAAGTCGCTTAGCGCTATCTTCAGGGCCGAACACCGGGGAGCTGTTTTTT.

This chain links TRBV25-1 with TRBJ2-1; 9 bases agree with TRBD2. CDR3 size: 16 residues. From germline, CDR1 is MGHDK and CDR2 SYGVNS. V dropped 4 bases and J dropped 4; count of bases not matched to a gene: 8. The CDR3 DNA sequence: TGTGCCAGCAGTGCCTCTAGCGGGATCGCTTACAATGAGCAGTTCTTC. It codes for CASSASSGIAYNEQFF.

A few counts support this clonotype. The rearrangement links TRBV12-3 or TRBV12-4 to TRBJ1-5; TRBD1 matches 7 bases. This CDR3 is built from 15 residues. V shed 5 bases, J shed 0 bases, and the junction held 4 bases outside the gene matches. The DNA for the CDR3 is TGTGCCAGCAGTACGGGACAGCATAGCAATCAGCCCCAGCATTTT. This translates into CASSTGQHSNQPQHF.

Ten or more counts support this clonotype. The chain employs TRBV10-3 and TRBJ2-1, with 7 positions matching TRBD1. V shed 11 bases, J shed 7 bases, and the junction held 14 bases outside the gene matches. Germline V gene data show CDR1 as ENHRY and CDR2 as SYGVKD. The CDR3 consists of 14 residues. CDR3 bases: TGTGCCGTCAATACAGGGGCCACGACTAATGAGCAGTTCTTC. It specifies CAVNTGATTNEQFF.

The chain uses TRBV9 and TRBJ2-6, with TRBD1 as a possible D gene (6 bases). This CDR3 is 16 amino acids long. V was trimmed by 3 bases and J by 2 bases, leaving 12 bases between them. Germline V gene sequence: CDR1 SGDLS, CDR2 YYNGEE. The DNA of the CDR3 is TGTGCCAGCAGCGCAGTCACAGGGACTGGGGCCAACGTCCTGACTTTC. Translated, it gives CASSAVTGTGANVLTF.

The rearrangement links TRBV12-3 or TRBV12-4 to TRBJ1-2; 8 bases line up with TRBD1. V gave up 6 bases and J gave up 7 bases; unmatched junction bases: 10. This CDR3 comprises 14 residues. The CDR3 protein is CASSPGTGVSGYTF. The DNA for the CDR3 is TGTGCCAGCAGCCCAGGGACAGGAGTCTCTGGCTACACCTTC.

V gene TRBV5-6 combines with J gene TRBJ2-1; 10 bases are shared with TRBD2. The CDR3 loop spans 16 amino acids. V gave up 3 bases and J gave up 1 base; unmatched junction bases: 4. Germline CDR1 SGHDT, CDR2 YYEEEE. CDR3 protein: CASSYSSGGSYNEQFF. The CDR3, as DNA: TGTGCCAGCAGCTACTCTAGCGGGGGTTCCTACAATGAGCAGTTCTTC.

The chain uses TRBV15 and TRBJ2-7, with D maybe TRBD1 (5 bases). Germline values: CDR1 LNHNV, CDR2 YYDKDF (reference sequence). Trimming stripped 1 base from V and 6 bases from J, with 16 bases between. This CDR3 has 15 amino acids. CDR3 in amino acids: CATSRGDGAWGEQYF. CDR3 bases: TGTGCCACCAGCAGAGGTGATGGGGCCTGGGGCGAGCAGTACTTC. The full variable domain, completed using reference TRBV15 and TRBJ2-7, is DAMVIQNPRYQVTQFGKPVTLSCSQTLNHNVMYWYQQKSSQAPKLLFHYYDKDFNNEADTPDNFQSRRPNTSFCFLDIRSPGLGDTAMYLCATSRGDGAWGEQYFGPGTRLTVT.

In this sample, this clonotype turned up a few times. The CDR3 spells CASSQTGSSPLHF. CDR3 DNA sequence: TGCGCCAGCAGCCAAACAGGGAGCTCACCCCTCCACTTT. The chain is built from TRBV4-1 and TRBJ1-6; perhaps TRBD1 as D (6 bases). This CDR3 spans 13 amino acids. Trimming pared 2 bases from V and 10 bases from J, leaving 9 bases between. Per the germline V gene, CDR1 is MGHRA and CDR2 is YSYEKL.